This T cell receptor beta chain was captured by sequencing in a study of shared clonotypes between healthy human individuals. Background on the study: Donor ages ranged 18 to 49 years: a couple of women, a few men. Study-wide results and limits: Tissues were not sampled, only blood, and their repertoires likely differ. It was expected that sequencing depth would affect clonotype sharing among donors. Compared with memory subsets, naive subsets generally had larger estimated richness.

Profiled with immunoSEQ multiplex PCR; TCRdb holds only in-frame clones, not every one. This sample has some 660,000 clones, with around three quarters found just once. Germline V gene lookup returns CDR1 MDHEN and CDR2 SYDVKM. V was pared by 2 bases and J by 1 base, with 14 bases of the junction left unmatched. The CDR3 has 20 residues. Points on this clone: Its specificity is unknown.

The source material was memory CD4+ T cells sorted from blood. Indicated subset: CD45RA-negative fraction. V and J are TRBV28 and TRBJ1-5; 10 bases are a match to TRBD1. The TCR comes from a woman in her 30s in good health. The CDR3 DNA follows: TGTGCCAGCAGTTTACTCGGGCGGACAGGGGGTGTTAGGAGCAATCAGCCCCAGCATTTT. Translation: CASSLLGRTGGVRSNQPQHF.